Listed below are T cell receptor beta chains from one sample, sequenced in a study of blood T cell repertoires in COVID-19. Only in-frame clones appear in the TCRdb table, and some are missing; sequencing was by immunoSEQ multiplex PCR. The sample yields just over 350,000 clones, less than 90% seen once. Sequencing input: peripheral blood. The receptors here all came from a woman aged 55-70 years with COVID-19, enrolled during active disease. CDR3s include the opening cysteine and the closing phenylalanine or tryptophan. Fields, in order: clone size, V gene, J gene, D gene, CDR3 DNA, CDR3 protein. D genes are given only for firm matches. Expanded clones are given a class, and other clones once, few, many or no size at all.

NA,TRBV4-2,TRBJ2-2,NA,TGTGCCAGCAGCCAAGGACAGGTCACCGGGGAGCTGTTTTTT,CASSQGQVTGELFF
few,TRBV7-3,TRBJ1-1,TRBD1,TGTGCCAGCAGCTCCGGACAGGCCACTGAAGCTTTCTTT,CASSSGQATEAFF
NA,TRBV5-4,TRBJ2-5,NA,TGTGCCAGCAGCATCGGACGCGGGGAGACCCAGTACTTC,CASSIGRGETQYF
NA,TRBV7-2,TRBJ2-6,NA,TGTGCCAGCACCCCCTTTGGGGCCAACGTCCTGACTTTC,CASTPFGANVLTF
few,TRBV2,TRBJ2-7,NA,TGTGCCAGCAGTGACCGGTGGTGGAGGGCGAGCTCCTACGAGCAGTACTTC,CASSDRWWRASSYEQYF
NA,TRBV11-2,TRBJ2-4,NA,TGTGCCAGCAGCTTAGGACTAGGGATGCCCAAAAACATTCAGTACTTC,CASSLGLGMPKNIQYF
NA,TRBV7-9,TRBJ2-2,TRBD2,TGTGCCAGCAGCCCCCCTAGCGGGGGGAACACCGGGGAGCTGTTTTTT,CASSPPSGGNTGELFF
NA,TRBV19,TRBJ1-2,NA,TGTGCCAGTAGCTACGGACAGTTCTATGGCTACACCTTC,CASSYGQFYGYTF
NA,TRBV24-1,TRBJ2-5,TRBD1,TGTGCCACCAGTGACCCCGGGACAGGGGGGGGAGAGACCCAGTACTTC,CATSDPGTGGGETQYF
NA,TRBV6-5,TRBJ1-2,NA,TGTGCCAGCAGTTACTCCAGTACGGGCTACACCTTC,CASSYSSTGYTF
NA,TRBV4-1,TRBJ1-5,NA,TGCGCCAGCAGCCAAGTGTCATCTAGCAATCAGCCCCAGCATTTT,CASSQVSSSNQPQHF
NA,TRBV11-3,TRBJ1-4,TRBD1,TGTGCCAGCAGCTCCGGGACAGGGTTTAGCGATGAAAAACTGTTTTTT,CASSSGTGFSDEKLFF
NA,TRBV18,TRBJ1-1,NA,TGTGCCAGCTCACCGATTTCGGAGGGGAAAGCTTTCTTT,CASSPISEGKAFF
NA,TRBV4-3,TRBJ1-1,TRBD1,TGCGCCAGCAGCCAAGACACAGGGGGCACTGAAGCTTTCTTT,CASSQDTGGTEAFF
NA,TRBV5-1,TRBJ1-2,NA,TGCGCCAGCAGCCCGCACGCGGAAGGGAGTGGCTACACCTTC,CASSPHAEGSGYTF
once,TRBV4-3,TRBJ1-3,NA,TGCGCCAGCAGCCAAGATATCAGGGACTTCTCTGGAAACACCATATATTTT,CASSQDIRDFSGNTIYF
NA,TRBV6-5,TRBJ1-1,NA,TGTGCCAGCCTTAAAGGGGGTTCAGGCGACACTGAAGCTTTCTTT,CASLKGGSGDTEAFF
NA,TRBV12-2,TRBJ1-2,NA,TGTGCAAGTCGCTTAGTAGAGGCGGCCGCAAGCTATGGCTACACCTTC,CASRLVEAAASYGYTF
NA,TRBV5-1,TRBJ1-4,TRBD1,TGCGCCAGCAGCCACGGACAGGGTAATGAAAAACTGTTTTTT,CASSHGQGNEKLFF
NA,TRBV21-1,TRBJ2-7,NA,TGTGCCAGCAGCGCAGGAACCTCCTACGAGCAGTACTTC,CASSAGTSYEQYF
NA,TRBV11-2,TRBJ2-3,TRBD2,TGTGCCAGCAGCTTAGGGCGGAGTGGGGGGGTTGCGCAGTATTTT,CASSLGRSGGVAQYF
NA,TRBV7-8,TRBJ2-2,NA,TGTGCCAGCAGCTTAGGAGGGCGCGAGGGCGGGGAGCTGTTTTTT,CASSLGGREGGELFF
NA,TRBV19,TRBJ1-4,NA,TGTGCCAGTAGTGCTCGAAAGAGCCAAGATGAAAAACTGTTTTTT,CASSARKSQDEKLFF
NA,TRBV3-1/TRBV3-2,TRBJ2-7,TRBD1,TGTGCCAGCAGTTACGACAGGGGATACGAGCAGTACTTC,CASSYDRGYEQYF
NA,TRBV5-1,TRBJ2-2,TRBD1,TGCGCCAGCAGCTTGGGGTCAGGGGGCACCGGGGAGCTGTTTTTT,CASSLGSGGTGELFF
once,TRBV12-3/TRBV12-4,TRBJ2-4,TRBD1,TGTGCCAGCAGTCCCTCGCAGGGGGCTGTTCAGTACTTC,CASSPSQGAVQYF
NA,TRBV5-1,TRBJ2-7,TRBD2,TGCGCCAGCAGCTTGGCCGCTAGCGGGGGTGGGAAGCAGTACTTC,CASSLAASGGGKQYF
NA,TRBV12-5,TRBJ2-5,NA,TGTGCTAGTGGTTTGCCCGGGGAGACCCAGTACTTC,CASGLPGETQYF
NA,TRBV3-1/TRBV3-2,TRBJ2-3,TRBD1,TGTGCCAGCAGCCAGACAGGGGATAACACAGATACGCAGTATTTT,CASSQTGDNTDTQYF
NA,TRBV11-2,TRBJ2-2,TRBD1,TGTGCCAGCAGCTCAACCGGGACAGATTACACCGGGGAGCTGTTTTTT,CASSSTGTDYTGELFF
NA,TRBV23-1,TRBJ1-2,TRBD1,TGCGCCAGCAGTCAATCCCTGGACAGGGGTTTGGGAGGCTACACCTTC,CASSQSLDRGLGGYTF
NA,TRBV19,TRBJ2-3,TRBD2,TGTGCCAGTAGTATGTCTAGCGGGGTCATAGGAGAAGATACGCAGTATTTT,CASSMSSGVIGEDTQYF